These 18 T cell receptor beta chains were sequenced from one sample in a study of OX40 agonist ivuxolimab in advanced cancers. Only in-frame clones appear in the TCRdb table, and some are missing; sequencing was by immunoSEQ multiplex PCR. The sample records 55,000 to 65,000 clones, 88% being singletons. Sequenced material: CD4+ or CD8+ T cells sorted from blood, taken in a trial of the OX40 agonist ivuxolimab. Source of these receptors: an adult with an advanced solid tumor such as melanoma, head and neck, liver or kidney cancer.

The chain uses TRBV5-1 and TRBJ2-3; D gene ambiguous. Trimming pared 4 bases from V and 0 bases from J, leaving 15 bases between. This CDR3 comprises 16 residues. CDR1 SGHRS and CDR2 YFSETQ come from the germline V gene. CDR3 loop: CASSPEVISSTDTQYF. Written as DNA, the CDR3 is TGCGCCAGCAGCCCTGAGGTCATTTCTAGCACAGATACGCAGTATTTT.

V gene TRBV14 combines with J gene TRBJ2-2, with D perhaps TRBD1 or TRBD2 (5 bases each). V was pared by 0 bases and J by 2 bases, with 13 bases between. Germline V gene sequence: CDR1 SGHDN, CDR2 FVKESK. CDR3 size: 17 residues. The CDR3 protein is CASSQESIGTNTGELFF. The DNA for the CDR3 is TGTGCCAGCAGCCAAGAAAGTATCGGGACCAACACCGGGGAGCTGTTTTTT.

This clone was recorded only once. V and J are TRBV5-8 and TRBJ1-4; D gene uncertain. V dropped 1 base and J dropped 1 base, with 5 bases sitting between them. The CDR3 is 14 amino acids. CDR1 and CDR2 from the germline V gene are SGHTS and YDEGEE. In DNA, the CDR3 is TGTGCCAGCAGCTTGACGGGAACTAATGAAAAACTGTTTTTT. Translation: CASSLTGTNEKLFF.

This chain connects TRBV5-6 to TRBJ2-5; the match to TRBD2 covers 9 bases. The CDR3 has 16 residues. The trim removed 2 bases at V and 5 bases at J, leaving 10 bases unmatched. Germline CDR1 is SGHDT and CDR2 is YYEEEE. The DNA of the CDR3 is TGTGCCAGCAGCTTTAGGGTAGCGGGAGAACAGGAGACCCAGTACTTC. This codes for CASSFRVAGEQETQYF.

The rearrangement links TRBV25-1 to TRBJ2-3, with D hard to call. Germline V gene sequence: CDR1 MGHDK, CDR2 SYGVNS. V was cut by 3 bases and J by 4 bases, with 11 bases left in between. The CDR3 covers 14 residues. CDR3 coding DNA: TGTGCCAGCAGTGATCCATTCTCCCCAGATACGCAGTATTTT. Protein: CASSDPFSPDTQYF. The whole variable domain, filled in from reference TRBV25-1 and TRBJ2-3, reads EADIYQTPRYLVIGTGKKITLECSQTMGHDKMYWYQQDPGMELHLIHYSYGVNSTEKGDLSSESTVSRIRTEHFPLTLESARPSHTSQYLCASSDPFSPDTQYFGPGTRLTVL.

The chain has TRBV6-5 and TRBJ1-4; 8 nucleotides align to TRBD1. The V and J ends lost 8 bases and 1 base, in that order; junction bases with no gene match: 0. The CDR3 runs to 13 residues. Germline V lookup: CDR1 MNHEY, CDR2 SVGAGI. CDR3 sequence (DNA): TGTGCCAGCGGACAGGGAACTAATGAAAAACTGTTTTTT. It specifies CASGQGTNEKLFF.

The chain couples TRBV5-6 to TRBJ2-2; D unresolved. V was shortened by 0 bases and J by 8 bases, with 2 bases between the two germline ends. This CDR3 comprises 11 residues. Germline V CDR1 and CDR2: SGHDT, YYEEEE. The CDR3 region is CASSLAGELFF. In DNA form, the CDR3 reads TGTGCCAGCAGCTTGGCTGGGGAGCTGTTTTTT.

The J gene is TRBJ1-6, the V gene TRBV6-5, with a weak D call TRBD1 (5 bases). V was pared by 6 bases and J by 10 bases, with 13 bases between. This CDR3 comprises 13 residues. CDR1 and CDR2 (germline): MNHEY, SVGAGI. In DNA form, the CDR3 reads TGTGCCAGCAGAAGGGACCCGACCTCACCCCTCCACTTT. It translates to CASRRDPTSPLHF.

The chain is built from TRBV15 and TRBJ2-1, with D tentatively TRBD2 (6 bases). V was clipped by 3 bases and J by 7 bases, with 7 bases between them. Germline V CDR1 and CDR2: LNHNV, YYDKDF (reference sequence). This CDR3 region has 12 residues. The CDR3 nucleotides read TGTGCCACCAGCAGGGAGGGGAATGAGCAGTTCTTC. It encodes CATSREGNEQFF.

The chain uses TRBV19 and TRBJ2-7, with D unclear. Deletions cut 6 bases from V and 4 bases from J, with 16 bases between. Germline lookup yields CDR1 LNHDA and CDR2 SQIVND (reference sequence). This CDR3 is built from 14 residues. CDR3 sequence: CASSEQVFGYEQYF. CDR3 coding DNA: TGTGCCAGTAGCGAACAAGTTTTTGGGTACGAGCAGTACTTC. The complete variable domain, with remaining parts taken from reference TRBV19 and TRBJ2-7, reads DGGITQSPKYLFRKEGQNVTLSCEQNLNHDAMYWYRQDPGQGLRLIYYSQIVNDFQKGDIAEGYSVSREKKESFPLTVTSAQKNPTAFYLCASSEQVFGYEQYFGPGTRLTVT.

The chain is built from TRBV19 and TRBJ2-7; 10 nucleotides align to TRBD1. Unmatched junction bases numbered 3, after V lost 5 bases and J lost 2 bases. This CDR3 comprises 14 residues. CDR1 and CDR2 (germline): LNHDA, SQIVND (reference sequence). The CDR3 reads CASSSGQGAYEQYF. Written as DNA, the CDR3 is TGTGCCAGTAGTTCAGGACAGGGGGCCTACGAGCAGTACTTC.

This clone was seen only once. The V gene is TRBV7-2, the J gene TRBJ2-5; 7 nucleotides align to TRBD2. This CDR3 has 14 residues. With 5 bases clipped from V and 5 bases from J, the junction kept 8 bases outside the gene matches. CDR1 and CDR2 (germline): SGHTA, FQGNSA. Here the CDR3 reads CASSTVTSRETQYF. The DNA of the CDR3 is TGTGCCAGCAGCACTGTGACTAGCCGGGAGACCCAGTACTTC.

The CDR3 nucleotides read TGTGCCAGCAGTGTGTCTCTCTGGGATGAGCAGTTCTTC. Translation: CASSVSLWDEQFF. The V and J genes are TRBV6-4 and TRBJ2-1; unclear D gene. The CDR3 spans 13 residues. The V end was cut by 4 bases, the J end by 8 bases, with 12 bases between. Germline V gene sequence: CDR1 MRHNA, CDR2 SNTAGT.

This clone occurred once. The V and J genes are TRBV2 and TRBJ1-2; 8 nucleotides match TRBD1. The ends lost 4 bases at V and 4 bases at J; junction bases unmatched: 8. CDR1 is SNHLY and CDR2 is FYNNEI in the germline V gene. The CDR3 has 15 residues. CDR3 DNA sequence: TGTGCCAGCAGTGTAAACCGACAGGGGAGCTATGGCTACACCTTC. Its translation is CASSVNRQGSYGYTF.

The rearrangement links TRBV9 to TRBJ2-2, with 14 bases matching TRBD2. V shed 4 bases, J shed 4 bases, and the junction held 15 bases outside the gene matches. The CDR3 consists of 20 residues. In germline, CDR1 is SGDLS, CDR2 YYNGEE. CDR3 coding DNA: TGTGCCAGCAGCCCGAGGGGCGGGACTAGCGGGAGAAGTAGCACCGGGGAGCTGTTTTTT. It translates to CASSPRGGTSGRSSTGELFF. Drawing the rest from reference TRBV9 and TRBJ2-2, the complete variable domain is DSGVTQTPKHLITATGQRVTLRCSPRSGDLSVYWYQQSLDQGLQFLIQYYNGEERAKGNILERFSAQQFPDLHSELNLSSLELGDSALYFCASSPRGGTSGRSSTGELFFGEGSRLTVL.

This clone has only one observation. This rearrangement joins TRBV2 to TRBJ2-5, with D perhaps TRBD2 (6 bases). Per germline, CDR1 SNHLY and CDR2 FYNNEI. The length of the CDR3 is 14 residues. Trimming removed 7 bases at V and 4 bases at J, with 16 bases between. The CDR3 DNA sequence: TGTGCCAGCACCCTAGGGAGGTCGGGAGAGACCCAGTACTTC. Translated, it gives CASTLGRSGETQYF.

This clone was counted once. Other DNA sequences in this sample translate to the same CDR3. V is TRBV18 and J is TRBJ2-5; D gene ambiguous. The V gene's germline CDR1 is KGHSH and CDR2 LQKENI. This CDR3 comprises 12 residues. V was clipped by 1 base and J by 5 bases, with 5 bases between them. The CDR3 loop is CASSPLGETQYF. The CDR3 nucleotides read TGTGCCAGCTCACCACTGGGGGAGACCCAGTACTTC.

The CDR3 is CASSQPPGGGIAKNIQYF. In nucleotides, the CDR3 is TGCGCCAGCAGCCAGCCCCCGGGAGGTGGGATAGCCAAAAACATTCAGTACTTC. This chain uses TRBV4-1 with TRBJ2-4, with 7 bases matching TRBD2. The CDR3 extends over 18 amino acids. Germline loops: CDR1 MGHRA, CDR2 YSYEKL. V was pared by 3 bases and J by 0 bases, with 11 bases of the junction left unmatched.